The text below deals with one TCR beta chain. Repertoires were generated with immunoSEQ multiplex PCR, while TCRdb's copy carries only in-frame clones and drops some. The table has fewer than 120,000 clones, 75% to 80% seen once. The data derive from a study of blood T cell repertoires in COVID-19. The CDR3 loop spans 13 amino acids. Trimming took 7 bases from V and 1 from J; bases not matched to a gene: 2. CDR1 and CDR2 (germline): SNHLY, FYNNEI. Source material: peripheral blood. The chain couples TRBV2 to TRBJ1-1; 8 bases fit TRBD1. This sequence originates from a woman of 80 years or more with active or convalescent COVID-19. The CDR3 protein is CASNGQGNTEAFF. Here the CDR3 DNA reads TGTGCCAGCAACGGACAGGGGAACACTGAAGCTTTCTTT.